Below, one TCR beta chain is given with its context. Its antigen is not known. The sample comes from a study of shared clonotypes between healthy human individuals. Study-level background: The study used three CD4 naive, three CD4 memory, two CD8 naive and one CD8 memory plate per donor.

V was trimmed by 1 base and J by 5 bases, leaving 18 bases between them. CDR1 and CDR2 (germline): WNHNN, SYGVQD (reference sequence). The CDR3 has 16 residues. Replicate PCRs from sorted subsets contained roughly 220 ng DNA, which is around 29,000 T cell genomes. The protocol was immunoSEQ multiplex PCR, while the TCRdb copy is restricted to in-frame clones and leaves out a portion. The sample contains around 510,000 clones, about 96% of which appear only once. General study results and limits: Around 4.9% of naive CD4 clonotypes were shared across four donors.

The rearrangement uses TRBV10-1 and TRBJ2-7; perhaps TRBD2 as D (6 bases). What was sequenced was naive CD4+ T cells sorted from blood. Subset denoted: CD45RA+ positively selected. The sequence was collected from a woman in her thirties in good health. CDR3 DNA sequence: TGCGCCAGCAGTGAGTGGTTAACCGGGAGTGGGGACGAGCAGTACTTC. Its protein is CASSEWLTGSGDEQYF.